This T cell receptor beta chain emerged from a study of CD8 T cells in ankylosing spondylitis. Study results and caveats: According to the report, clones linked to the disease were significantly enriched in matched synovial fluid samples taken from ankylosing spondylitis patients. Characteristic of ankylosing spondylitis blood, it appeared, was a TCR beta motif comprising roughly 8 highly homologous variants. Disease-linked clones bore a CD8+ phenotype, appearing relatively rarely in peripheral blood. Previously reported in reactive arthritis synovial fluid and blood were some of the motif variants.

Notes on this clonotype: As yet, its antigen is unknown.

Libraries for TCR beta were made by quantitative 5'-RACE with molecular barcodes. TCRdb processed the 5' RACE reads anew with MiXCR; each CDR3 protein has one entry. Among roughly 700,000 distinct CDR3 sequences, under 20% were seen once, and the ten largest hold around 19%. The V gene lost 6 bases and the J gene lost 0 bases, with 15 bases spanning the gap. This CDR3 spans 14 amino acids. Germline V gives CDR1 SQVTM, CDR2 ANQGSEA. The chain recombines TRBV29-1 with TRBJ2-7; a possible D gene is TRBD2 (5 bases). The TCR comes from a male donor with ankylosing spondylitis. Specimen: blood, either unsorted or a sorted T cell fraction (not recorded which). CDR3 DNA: TGCAGCGTCCCGAGGGCTGGTGGCTCCTACGAGCAGTACTTC. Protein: CSVPRAGGSYEQYF.